The 26 T cell receptor beta chains in this list originate from one sample, sequenced in a study of cytomegalovirus exposure and HLA in healthy donors. Profiled with immunoSEQ multiplex PCR; TCRdb holds only in-frame clones, not every one. The sample includes 150,000 to 200,000 clones, around 82% seen only once; the top ten take about 10%. The material sequenced was PBMCs. Every receptor here comes from a man between 25 and 39 years old in good health and CMV-seropositive.

The CDR3 nucleotides are TGCGCCAGCAGCGCGACTACTACGAAAGTCGGAAACACCATATATTTT. Translation: CASSATTTKVGNTIYF. The rearrangement joins TRBV5-1 to TRBJ1-3, with D unclear. The V and J ends lost 4 bases and 4 bases respectively, with 18 bases between them. CDR1 and CDR2 (germline): SGHRS, YFSETQ. This CDR3 has 16 amino acids.

J is TRBJ1-6 and V is TRBV28; 8 bases agree with TRBD1. Trimming removed 7 bases from V and 2 bases from J; junction bases left unmatched: 10. This CDR3 comprises 17 residues. Germline V gene data show CDR1 as MDHEN and CDR2 as SYDVKM. CDR3 loop: CASTTYRDRPYNSPLHF. Written as DNA, the CDR3 is TGTGCCAGCACCACCTACCGGGACAGGCCCTATAATTCACCCCTCCACTTT.

Only a few counts were recorded for this clone. This chain connects TRBV6-4 to TRBJ2-3; the match to TRBD2 covers 9 bases. The V and J ends lost 2 bases and 1 base, in that order; junction bases with no gene match: 4. CDR3 length: 16 amino acids. Germline CDR1 MRHNA, CDR2 SNTAGT. The CDR3 protein is CASSDPIAGGTDTQYF. The CDR3 bases are TGTGCCAGCAGTGACCCGATAGCGGGGGGCACAGATACGCAGTATTTT.

This sequence joins TRBV28 and TRBJ2-2; 8 nucleotides match TRBD2. V was pared by 1 base and J by 3 bases, with 4 bases of the junction left unmatched. The germline gives CDR1 MDHEN, CDR2 SYDVKM. The CDR3 spans 16 residues. The CDR3 nucleotides are TGTGCCAGCAGTTTATATAGCGGGACTTACACCGGGGAGCTGTTTTTT. It is translated as CASSLYSGTYTGELFF.

J is TRBJ1-2 and V is TRBV6-5, with D maybe TRBD1 (5 bases). Germline lookup yields CDR1 MNHEY and CDR2 SVGAGI. CDR3 length: 15 residues. The V end lost 5 bases, the J end lost 5 bases, and 18 bases lay between the germline ends. The CDR3 DNA is TGTGCCAGCAGTGGGCGGCAGGGTTTGGGGTATGGCTACACCTTC. It encodes CASSGRQGLGYGYTF.

V usage is TRBV28 and J usage is TRBJ1-2; 8 nucleotides match TRBD1. This CDR3 region has 12 residues. Germline-derived CDR1 and CDR2 are MDHEN and SYDVKM. J gave up 5 bases and V 7 bases, and 3 bases lay outside the gene matches. The DNA for the CDR3 is TGTGCCAGCATTGACAGGGGATATGGCTACACCTTC. Amino acid sequence: CASIDRGYGYTF.

J is TRBJ2-2 and V is TRBV5-1, with a tentative D call TRBD2 (7 bases). Germline CDR1 is SGHRS and CDR2 is YFSETQ. Trimming left V 0 bases short and J 4 bases short, with 13 bases between. The CDR3 is made up of 16 amino acids. The CDR3 nucleotides are TGCGCCAGCAGCTTGGGGGCGGGGGACACCACCGGGGAGCTGTTTTTT. Its translation is CASSLGAGDTTGELFF.

The gene calls are TRBV7-2 and TRBJ2-2, with 7 bases aligning to TRBD1. CDR1 is SGHTA and CDR2 is FQGNSA in the germline V gene. Losses at the gene ends were 6 bases for V and 2 bases for J; bases not matched to a gene: 9. The CDR3 sequence is 16 residues long. CDR3 nucleotides: TGTGCCAGCAGTCACACGGACAGGTTAAACACCGGGGAGCTGTTTTTT. This gives the protein CASSHTDRLNTGELFF.

V gene TRBV29-1 combines with J gene TRBJ2-5; D perhaps matches TRBD1 (6 bases). V lost 7 bases and J 2 bases, leaving 11 bases between the germline ends. This CDR3 has 12 residues. Germline CDR1 reads SQVTM; CDR2 reads ANQGSEA. This CDR3 is CSATDSQETQYF. DNA for the CDR3: TGCAGCGCTACGGACAGTCAAGAGACCCAGTACTTC.

The rearrangement uses TRBV27 and TRBJ2-1, with D tentatively TRBD2 (5 bases). Germline V lookup: CDR1 MNHEY, CDR2 SMNVEV (reference sequence). The CDR3 is 16 amino acids. V was cut by 0 bases and J by 6 bases, with 15 bases left in between. In DNA, the CDR3 is TGTGCCAGCAGTTTATCCCCTAGGACGGGGAGCAATGAGCAGTTCTTC. It specifies CASSLSPRTGSNEQFF.

This clone was detected a few times. The V and J genes are TRBV10-1 and TRBJ1-6; D perhaps matches TRBD1 (5 bases). Germline assignment: CDR1 WNHNN and CDR2 SYGVQD (reference sequence). The V and J ends lost 2 bases and 9 bases respectively, with 11 bases between them. The length of the CDR3 is 14 residues. The CDR3 is CASSEAGQGSPLHF. DNA of the CDR3: TGCGCCAGCAGTGAGGCAGGGCAGGGTTCACCCCTCCACTTT.

The rearrangement links TRBV4-1 to TRBJ2-1, with 8 bases matching TRBD2. This CDR3 has 16 amino acids. The trim removed 1 base at V and 2 bases at J, leaving 4 bases unmatched. Germline V gives CDR1 MGHRA, CDR2 YSYEKL. The CDR3 is CASSQAAGDPYNEQFF. The CDR3 nucleotides are TGCGCCAGCAGCCAAGCAGCGGGGGACCCCTACAATGAGCAGTTCTTC.

The V call is TRBV6-6, the J call TRBJ2-1; TRBD2 matches at 7 bases. This CDR3 is built from 16 residues. After removal of 5 bases from V and 4 bases from J, the junction contained 11 bases not matched to a gene. Germline CDR1 and CDR2: MNHNY and SVGAGI (reference sequence). CDR3 nucleotide sequence: TGTGCCAGCAGTCTAGCGGCTAGCGGAAATTACAATGAGCAGTTCTTC. Its translation is CASSLAASGNYNEQFF.

This clone has only a few counts. The rearrangement links TRBV2 to TRBJ2-2; tentative D call: TRBD2 (5 bases). V lost 6 bases to trimming and J lost 2 bases, with 10 bases between them. CDR3 size: 14 residues. CDR1 is SNHLY, CDR2 FYNNEI, per germline. This chain's CDR3 is CASRAGQNTGELFF. CDR3 nucleotide sequence: TGTGCCAGCAGGGCGGGCCAAAACACCGGGGAGCTGTTTTTT.

The J gene is TRBJ2-5, the V gene TRBV6-1; the match to TRBD1 covers 8 bases. There are 13 residues in the CDR3. Per germline, CDR1 MNHNS and CDR2 SASEGT. The J segment lost 4 bases and the V segment lost 10 bases, leaving 8 bases of the junction unmatched. The CDR3, as DNA: TGTGCCACTTTCTCAGGGGGCGGAGAGACCCAGTACTTC. Protein sequence: CATFSGGGETQYF.

J is TRBJ2-7 and V is TRBV5-1; D may be TRBD1 (6 bases). The germline V gene has CDR1 SGHRS and CDR2 YFSETQ. The V end was cut by 4 bases, the J end by 2 bases, with 7 bases between. CDR3 length: 12 residues. The CDR3 region is CASSGDTYEQYF. For the CDR3, the DNA is TGCGCCAGCAGCGGGGACACCTACGAGCAGTACTTC.

The chain employs TRBV20-1 and TRBJ2-1; unclear D gene. The CDR3 has 11 amino acids. V was trimmed by 7 bases and J by 10 bases, leaving 14 bases between them. Germline CDR1 reads DFQATT; CDR2 reads SNEGSKA (reference sequence). This CDR3 is CSVSPRREQFF. CDR3 sequence (DNA): TGCAGTGTCAGTCCCCGGCGGGAGCAGTTCTTC.

The chain links TRBV6-5 to TRBJ1-5, with D unclear. The CDR3 has 14 residues. The germline V and J ends were trimmed by 5 bases and 0 bases, with 8 bases remaining between them. Germline lookup yields CDR1 MNHEY and CDR2 SVGAGI. CDR3 loop: CASSEEVSNQPQHF. CDR3 bases: TGTGCCAGCAGTGAGGAGGTTAGCAATCAGCCCCAGCATTTT.

V gene TRBV6-4 combines with J gene TRBJ2-3; 10 nucleotides agree with TRBD2. J lost 1 base, V lost 2 bases, and 6 bases had no gene match. Germline V gene lookup returns CDR1 MRHNA and CDR2 SNTAGT. The CDR3 totals 17 residues. The CDR3 spells CASSDSPGTSGTDTQYF. The CDR3 DNA reads as TGTGCCAGCAGTGACAGCCCCGGGACTAGCGGCACAGATACGCAGTATTTT.

This sequence joins TRBV7-2 and TRBJ2-7; tentatively, D is TRBD1 (5 bases). V gave up 5 bases and J gave up 0 bases, with 17 bases separating them. The CDR3 is 16 amino acids. Germline assignment: CDR1 SGHTA and CDR2 FQGNSA. In DNA, the CDR3 is TGTGCCAGCAGCCCATGGGTGGGGCGGAGCTCCTACGAGCAGTACTTC. Translated: CASSPWVGRSSYEQYF.

The chain links TRBV30 to TRBJ1-4; maybe TRBD1 (6 bases). With 2 bases removed from V and 3 bases from J, the gap between germline ends came to 10 bases. Germline V CDR1 and CDR2: GTSNPN, SVGIG (reference sequence). This CDR3 is built from 14 residues. CDR3 bases: TGTGCCTGGAGTCGGGGACAAGCTAATGAAAAACTGTTTTTT. Encoded protein: CAWSRGQANEKLFF. The entire variable domain, with the rest obtained from reference TRBV30 and TRBJ1-4, is as follows: SQTIHQWPATLVQPVGSPLSLECTVEGTSNPNLYWYRQAAGRGLQLLFYSVGIGQISSEVPQNLSASRPQDRQFILSSKKLLLSDSGFYLCAWSRGQANEKLFFGSGTQLSVL.

The CDR3 spells CASSPPVAGEQYF. The CDR3 DNA sequence: TGTGCCAGCTCACCACCGGTAGCGGGCGAGCAGTACTTC. The V gene is TRBV18, the J gene TRBJ2-7, with TRBD2 matching over 7 bases. There are 13 residues in the CDR3. The germline V gene encodes CDR1 KGHSH and CDR2 LQKENI. V lost 0 bases to trimming and J lost 6 bases; unmatched junction nucleotides: 2.

This chain links TRBV6-1 with TRBJ2-5, with D perhaps TRBD1 (6 bases). This CDR3 has 13 residues. Trimming left V 3 bases short and J 4 bases short, with 9 bases between. The germline gives CDR1 MNHNS, CDR2 SASEGT. This chain's CDR3 is CASSEIGGETQYF. CDR3 nucleotides: TGTGCCAGCAGTGAGATAGGGGGAGAGACCCAGTACTTC.

In regard to this clone: The sample carries other DNA sequences with the same CDR3. CDR3 bases: TGTGCCTGGAGTCAAGGACAGGGTGAATTCCAGCCCCAGCATTTT. This codes for CAWSQGQGEFQPQHF. The chain links TRBV30 to TRBJ1-5, with TRBD1 matching over 8 bases. CDR1 is GTSNPN and CDR2 is SVGIG in the germline V gene (reference sequence). This CDR3 has 15 amino acids. Trimming at V came to 2 bases and at J to 7 bases, leaving 10 bases not matched to a gene.

V is TRBV5-1 and J is TRBJ1-2; tentatively, D is TRBD1 (5 bases). Trimming cost V 0 bases and J 4 bases, with 16 bases left between them. Germline CDR1 SGHRS, CDR2 YFSETQ. The CDR3 consists of 16 residues. The CDR3 DNA follows: TGCGCCAGCAGCTTGGAGCGTCCTAGGGGCCTCTATGGCTACACCTTC. It is translated as CASSLERPRGLYGYTF.

The chain is built from TRBV15 and TRBJ1-4; 7 bases line up with TRBD1. Germline values: CDR1 LNHNV, CDR2 YYDKDF (reference sequence). Unmatched junction bases numbered 12, after V lost 0 bases and J lost 8 bases. This CDR3 has 17 residues. The CDR3 region has the DNA TGTGCCACCAGCAGAGATGCCAGAGGGGGCTTTGGCGAAAAACTGTTTTTT. Its protein product is CATSRDARGGFGEKLFF.